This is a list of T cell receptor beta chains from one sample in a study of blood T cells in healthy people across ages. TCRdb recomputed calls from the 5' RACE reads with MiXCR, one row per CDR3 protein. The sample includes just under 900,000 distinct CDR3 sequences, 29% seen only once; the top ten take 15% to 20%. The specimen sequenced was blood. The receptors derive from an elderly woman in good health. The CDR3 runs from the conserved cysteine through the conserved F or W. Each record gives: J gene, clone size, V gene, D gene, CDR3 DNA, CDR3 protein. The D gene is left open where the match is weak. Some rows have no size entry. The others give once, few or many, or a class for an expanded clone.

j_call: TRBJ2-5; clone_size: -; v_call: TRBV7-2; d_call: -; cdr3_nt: TGTGCCAGCAGAGCAATCCGGGGGGAGACCCAGTACTTC; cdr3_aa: CASRAIRGETQYF
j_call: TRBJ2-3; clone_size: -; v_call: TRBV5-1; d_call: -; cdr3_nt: TGCGCCAGCAGCTTTTCCGACGATACGCAGTATTTT; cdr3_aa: CASSFSDDTQYF
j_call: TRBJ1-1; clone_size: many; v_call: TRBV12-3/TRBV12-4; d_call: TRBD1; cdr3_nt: TGTGCCAGCAGCGGGACAGGGGGCGCGACTGAAGCTTTCTTT; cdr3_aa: CASSGTGGATEAFF
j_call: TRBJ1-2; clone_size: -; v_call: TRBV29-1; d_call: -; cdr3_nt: TGCAGCGTTGGGCAGGCCGGGGGCTACACCTTC; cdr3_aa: CSVGQAGGYTF
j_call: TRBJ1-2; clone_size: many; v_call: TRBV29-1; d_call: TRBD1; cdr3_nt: TGCAGCGTGGGGACAGGGGCTGCCTATGGCTACACCTTC; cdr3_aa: CSVGTGAAYGYTF
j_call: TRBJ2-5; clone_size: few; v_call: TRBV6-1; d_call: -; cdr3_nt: TGTGCCAGCAGTGAGGGGGTAGGAGAGACCCAGTACTTC; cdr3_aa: CASSEGVGETQYF
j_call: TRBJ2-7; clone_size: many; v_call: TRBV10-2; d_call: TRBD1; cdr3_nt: TGCGCCAGCAGAGAGACAGGGCCAGTCGAGCAGTACTTC; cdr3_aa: CASRETGPVEQYF
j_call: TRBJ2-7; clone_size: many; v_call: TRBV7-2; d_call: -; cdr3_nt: TGTGCCAGCAGTCCTTTTTTCGGGGAGCAGTACTTC; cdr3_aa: CASSPFFGEQYF
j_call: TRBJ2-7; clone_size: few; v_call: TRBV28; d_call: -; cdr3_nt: TGTGCCAGCAGTTTGCCGGGTTCTAGCTCCTACAATGAGCAGTACTTC; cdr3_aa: CASSLPGSSSYNEQYF
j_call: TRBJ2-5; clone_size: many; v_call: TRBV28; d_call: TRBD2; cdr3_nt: TGTGCCAGCAGACGGACTAGCGGGGGTAGGGAGACCCAGTACTTC; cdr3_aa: CASRRTSGGRETQYF
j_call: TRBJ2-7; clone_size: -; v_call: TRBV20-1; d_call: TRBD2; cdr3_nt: TGCAGTGCCCAGGGACTAGCGGGGGGGCTGGAGGTTTCGCTCAATGAGCAGTACTTC; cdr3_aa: CSAQGLAGGLEVSLNEQYF
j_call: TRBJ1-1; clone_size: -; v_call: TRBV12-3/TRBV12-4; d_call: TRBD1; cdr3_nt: TGTGCCAGCACTCGGGACAGGGGAGAAGCTTTCTTT; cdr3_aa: CASTRDRGEAFF
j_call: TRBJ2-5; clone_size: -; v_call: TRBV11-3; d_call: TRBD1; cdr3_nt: TGTGCCAGCAGCTTTGCCGCAGGACAGGGTGGCGAGACCCAGTACTTC; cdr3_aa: CASSFAAGQGGETQYF
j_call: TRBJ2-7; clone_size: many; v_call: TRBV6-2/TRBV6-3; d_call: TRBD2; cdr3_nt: TGTGCCAGTCGACTAGCGGGGGTTCTCTACGAGCAGTACTTC; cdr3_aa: CASRLAGVLYEQYF
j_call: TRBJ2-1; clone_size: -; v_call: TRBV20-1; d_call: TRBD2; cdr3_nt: TGCAGTGCTAGAGATTTAGCGGGAGGAGGTCGCAATGAGCAGTTCTTC; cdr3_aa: CSARDLAGGGRNEQFF
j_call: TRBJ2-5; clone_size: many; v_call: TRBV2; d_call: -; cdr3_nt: TGTGCCAGCAGTATTGGGACGGCCCCAGAGACCCAGTACTTC; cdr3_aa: CASSIGTAPETQYF
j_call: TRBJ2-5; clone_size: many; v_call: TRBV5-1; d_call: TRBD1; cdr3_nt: TGCGCCAGCAGCTTGGGACAGGGGTTTAATTCCCAGTACTTC; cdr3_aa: CASSLGQGFNSQYF
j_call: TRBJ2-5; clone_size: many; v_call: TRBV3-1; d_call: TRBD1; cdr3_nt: TGTGCCAGCAGCCAAGGGACAGGGCGGATAGAGACCCAGTACTTC; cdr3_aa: CASSQGTGRIETQYF
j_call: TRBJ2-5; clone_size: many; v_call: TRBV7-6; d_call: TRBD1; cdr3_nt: TGTGCCAGCAGCCCTGGACAGGGGTCCGGAAAGACCCAGTACTTC; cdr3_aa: CASSPGQGSGKTQYF
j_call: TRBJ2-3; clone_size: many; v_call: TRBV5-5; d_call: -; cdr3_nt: TGTGCCAGCAGCTTGTACCTACAGGGACAATCTAGCACAGATACGCAGTATTTT; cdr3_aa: CASSLYLQGQSSTDTQYF
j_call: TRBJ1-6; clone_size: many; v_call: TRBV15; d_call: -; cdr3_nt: TGTGCCACCAGCAGAGATCAAGGGAATTCACCCCTCCACTTT; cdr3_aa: CATSRDQGNSPLHF
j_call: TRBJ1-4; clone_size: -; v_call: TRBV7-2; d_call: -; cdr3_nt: TGTGCCAGCAGCCACGGTGGGGGGGTGGGAGAAAAACTGTTTTTT; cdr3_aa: CASSHGGGVGEKLFF
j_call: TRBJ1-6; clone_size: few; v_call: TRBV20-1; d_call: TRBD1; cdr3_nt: TGCAGTGCTAGAGATCGAACGCAGGGGGCGCATTCACCCCTCCACTTT; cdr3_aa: CSARDRTQGAHSPLHF
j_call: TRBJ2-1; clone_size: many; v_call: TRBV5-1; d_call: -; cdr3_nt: TGCGCCAGCAGCCCGGGACTCACCGAGCAGAATGAGCAGTTCTTC; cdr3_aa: CASSPGLTEQNEQFF
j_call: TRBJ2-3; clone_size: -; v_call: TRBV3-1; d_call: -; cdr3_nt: TGTGCCAGCAGCCAAGGGGCGGGGGCCCCACAGAGTACGCGGTATTTT; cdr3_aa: CASSQGAGAPQSTRYF
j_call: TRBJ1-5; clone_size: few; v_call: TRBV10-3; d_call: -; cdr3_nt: TGTGCCATCAGTGAGTTGGCAGGCGGGGGCAATCAGCCCCAGCATTTT; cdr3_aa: CAISELAGGGNQPQHF
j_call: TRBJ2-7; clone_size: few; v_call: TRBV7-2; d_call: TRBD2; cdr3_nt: TGTGCCAGCAGCGCCCGACTAGCGGGGGGCTCCTACGAGCAGTACTTC; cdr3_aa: CASSARLAGGSYEQYF
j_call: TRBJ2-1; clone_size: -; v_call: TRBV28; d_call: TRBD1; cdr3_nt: TGTGCCAGCAGTGCTGTGACAGGGGGGACCCAGTTCTTC; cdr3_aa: CASSAVTGGTQFF
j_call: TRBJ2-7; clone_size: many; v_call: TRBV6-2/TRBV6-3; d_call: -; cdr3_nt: TGTGCCAGCAGTTACCAGGACCGGGACGGTAACGAGCAGTACTTC; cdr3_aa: CASSYQDRDGNEQYF
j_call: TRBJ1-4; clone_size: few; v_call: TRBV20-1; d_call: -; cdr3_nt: TGCAGTGCTAGATCCAGGGAGGAGGGGTCGGGTGAAAAACTGTTTTTT; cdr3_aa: CSARSREEGSGEKLFF
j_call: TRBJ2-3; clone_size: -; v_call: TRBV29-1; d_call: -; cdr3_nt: TGCAGCGTTGGGGGGGGCCCAGATACGCAGTATTTT; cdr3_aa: CSVGGGPDTQYF
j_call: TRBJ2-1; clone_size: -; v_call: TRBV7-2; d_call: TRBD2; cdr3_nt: TGTGCCGGCAGCTTAAGCGGGGATTACAATGAGCAGTTCTTC; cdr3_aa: CAGSLSGDYNEQFF
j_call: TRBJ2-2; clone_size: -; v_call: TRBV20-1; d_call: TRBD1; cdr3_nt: TGCAGTGCTAGAGGAGGGGACAGGGAGGGCACCGGGGAGCTGTTTTTT; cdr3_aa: CSARGGDREGTGELFF
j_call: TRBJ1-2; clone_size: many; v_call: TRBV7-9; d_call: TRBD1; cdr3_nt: TGTGCCAGCAGCCTTGAGGGGGCAGGGATGGGTTATGGCTACACCTTC; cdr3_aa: CASSLEGAGMGYGYTF
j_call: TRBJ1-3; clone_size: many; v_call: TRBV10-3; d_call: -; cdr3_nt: TGTGCCATCAGGGACAGCTCTGGAAACACCATATATTTT; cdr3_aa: CAIRDSSGNTIYF
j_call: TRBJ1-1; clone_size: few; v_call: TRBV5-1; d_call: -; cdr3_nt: TGCGCCAGCAGCTTGGACATCAACATGAACACTGAGGCTTTCTTT; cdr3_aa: CASSLDINMNTEAFF
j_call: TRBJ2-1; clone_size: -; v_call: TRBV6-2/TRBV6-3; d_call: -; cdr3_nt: TGTGCCAGCCGAGGGCGGCGGGGGCTTGATGAGCAGTTCTTC; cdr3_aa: CASRGRRGLDEQFF
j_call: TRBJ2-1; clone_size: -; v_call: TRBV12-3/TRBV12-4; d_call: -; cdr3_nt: TGTGCCAGCAGTTTCAGGGGGGCGTCTTACAATGAGCAGTTCTTC; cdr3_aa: CASSFRGASYNEQFF
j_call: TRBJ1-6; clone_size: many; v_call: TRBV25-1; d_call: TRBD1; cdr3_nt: TGTGCCAGCAGTGAATCGTTAAACAGGGGCCTTTCCCTCCACTTT; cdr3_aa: CASSESLNRGLSLHF
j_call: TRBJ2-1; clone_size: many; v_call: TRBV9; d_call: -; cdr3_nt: TGTGCCAGCAGCGTAGGGGACTCTCCCAGGGGTGAGCAGTTCTTC; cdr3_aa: CASSVGDSPRGEQFF
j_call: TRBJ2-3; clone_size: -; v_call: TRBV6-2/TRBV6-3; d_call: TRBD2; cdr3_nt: TGTGCCAGCAGCCGTCTACTAGCGGGGGGGCGGGCTAACACAGATACGCAGTATTTT; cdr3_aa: CASSRLLAGGRANTDTQYF